One and the same sample provided the 22 T cell receptor beta chains below, sequenced in a study of early T cells in non-severe SARS-CoV-2 infection. MiXCR was run by TCRdb on the 5' RACE reads, yielding one entry per CDR3 protein. Of around 82,000 distinct CDR3 sequences in the sample, roughly 14% are singletons; the top ten hold approximately 0.54%. Sequenced sample: whole blood. These receptors all stem from an adult who was a healthcare worker with PCR-confirmed SARS-CoV-2 infection or an uninfected control (not recorded which).

There are many counts of this clonotype. The chain combines TRBV11-3 with TRBJ2-1; 9 nucleotides line up with TRBD2. Germline V gives CDR1 SGHNT, CDR2 YENEEA. There are 17 residues in the CDR3. J was trimmed by 2 bases and V by 0 bases; bases with no gene match: 5. The CDR3: CASSLDLAGSPYNEQFF. The CDR3 nucleotides read TGTGCCAGCAGCTTAGACCTAGCGGGGTCGCCCTACAATGAGCAGTTCTTC.

This clonotype is medium-sized by share. This chain uses TRBV2 with TRBJ2-5; 14 positions match TRBD2. Germline CDR1 is SNHLY and CDR2 is FYNNEI. The V segment lost 1 base and the J segment 3 bases; nucleotides outside the gene matches: 4. The CDR3 spans 17 residues. The CDR3 here is CASSEGPGLAGEETQYF. DNA for the CDR3: TGTGCCAGCAGTGAAGGGCCGGGACTAGCGGGGGAAGAGACCCAGTACTTC. Based on the CDR3 plus reference TRBV2 and TRBJ2-5, the full variable domain is EPEVTQTPSHQVTQMGQEVILRCVPISNHLYFYWYRQILGQKVEFLVSFYNNEISEKSEIFDDQFSVERPDGSNFTLKIRSTKLEDSAMYFCASSEGPGLAGEETQYFGPGTRLLVL.

V usage is TRBV3-1 and J usage is TRBJ2-7; TRBD1 matches at 9 bases. The CDR3 sequence is 16 residues long. V lost 2 bases to trimming and J lost 5 bases; unmatched junction nucleotides: 10. Germline loops: CDR1 LGHDT, CDR2 YNNKEL (reference sequence). The CDR3 protein is CASSQPSRDRAHEQYV. For the CDR3, the DNA is TGTGCCAGCAGCCAACCGAGTCGGGACAGGGCCCACGAGCAGTACGTC.

The chain links TRBV7-2 to TRBJ2-1, with 8 bases lining up with TRBD2. CDR1 SGHTA and CDR2 FQGNSA come from the germline V gene. The CDR3 consists of 13 residues. Trimming at V came to 1 base and at J to 14 bases, leaving 7 bases not matched to a gene. The CDR3 loop is CASSLGVEGLEFF. The CDR3 region has the DNA TGTGCCAGCAGCTTAGGTGTAGAGGGACTAGAGTTCTTC.

The gene calls are TRBV7-3 and TRBJ2-1; D gene unclear. Germline V gene lookup returns CDR1 SGHTA and CDR2 FQGTGA. Trimming shortened V by 1 base and J by 6 bases, and 10 bases separated the two germline ends. The CDR3 covers 14 residues. CDR3: CASSLRARANEQFF. The CDR3 bases are TGTGCCAGCAGCTTAAGGGCTAGGGCCAATGAGCAGTTCTTC. The entire variable domain, with the rest obtained from reference TRBV7-3 and TRBJ2-1, is as follows: GAGVSQTPSNKVTEKGKYVELRCDPISGHTALYWYRQSLGQGPEFLIYFQGTGAADDSGLPNDRFFAVRPEGSVSTLKIQRTERGDSAVYLCASSLRARANEQFFGPGTRLTVL.

This clonotype was counted ten times or more. The V call is TRBV14, the J call TRBJ1-6, with 8 bases matching TRBD1. Losses at the gene ends were 1 base for V and 7 bases for J; bases not matched to a gene: 3. Per germline, CDR1 SGHDN and CDR2 FVKESK. The CDR3 is made up of 15 amino acids. This CDR3 is CASSQGQGRNSPLHF. The CDR3 DNA follows: TGTGCCAGCAGCCAAGGACAGGGGCGAAATTCACCCCTCCACTTT.

This clonotype was recorded a few times. The chain recombines TRBV11-2 with TRBJ1-2; 9 nucleotides match TRBD1. V lost 5 bases and J lost 2; bases outside the gene matches: 12. The V gene's germline CDR1 is SGHAT and CDR2 FQNNGV. The CDR3 is 17 amino acids. The CDR3 is CASSIVIGQGTNYGYTF. DNA of the CDR3: TGTGCCAGCAGCATAGTTATAGGACAGGGGACAAACTATGGCTACACCTTC. Full variable domain (outside the CDR3, taken from reference TRBV11-2 and TRBJ1-2): EAGVAQSPRYKIIEKRQSVAFWCNPISGHATLYWYQQILGQGPKLLIQFQNNGVVDDSQLPKDRFSAERLKGVDSTLKIQPAKLEDSAVYLCASSIVIGQGTNYGYTFGSGTRLTVV.

This clonotype was picked up a small number of times. The rearrangement links TRBV5-6 to TRBJ2-5; TRBD1 matches at 9 bases. This CDR3 has 16 residues. Trimming cost V 0 bases and J 5 bases; bases outside gene matches: 8. Looked up from germline, CDR1 is SGHDT and CDR2 is YYEEEE. The chain's CDR3 is CASSLGGTGRGETQYF. The CDR3 DNA follows: TGTGCCAGCAGCTTGGGGGGGACAGGGAGAGGCGAGACCCAGTACTTC. Drawing the rest from reference TRBV5-6 and TRBJ2-5, the complete variable domain is DAGVTQSPTHLIKTRGQQVTLRCSPKSGHDTVSWYQQALGQGPQFIFQYYEEEERQRGNFPDRFSGHQFPNYSSELNVNALLLGDSALYLCASSLGGTGRGETQYFGPGTRLLVL.

This clonotype was counted once. One end of the junction is discordant with germline, which a read error may explain. V and J are TRBV24-1 and TRBJ2-3; D gene uncertain. The CDR3 covers 16 residues. The germline V gene encodes CDR1 KGHDR and CDR2 SFDVKD. DNA for the CDR3: TGTGCCACCAGAGATTTAGGACGATCGGGCACAGATACGCAGTATTTT. Protein: CATRDLGRSGTDTQYF.

V gene TRBV2 combines with J gene TRBJ1-2; 7 bases align to TRBD1. Germline CDR1 is SNHLY and CDR2 is FYNNEI. J gave up 1 base and V 5 bases, and 10 bases lay outside the gene matches. The CDR3 is 16 residues long. In DNA, the CDR3 is TGTGCCAGCAGTCTTGGTCAGGGGGGTCTTAACTATGGCTACACCTTC. Protein sequence: CASSLGQGGLNYGYTF.

This sequence joins TRBV5-1 and TRBJ2-7, with TRBD1 identical over 7 bases. This CDR3 comprises 15 residues. Germline lookup yields CDR1 SGHRS and CDR2 YFSETQ. Trimming removed 4 bases from V and 0 bases from J; junction bases left unmatched: 7. The CDR3 coding sequence is TGCGCCAGCAGCACCGGGACAGCCGACTCCTACGAGCAGTACGTC. Its translation is CASSTGTADSYEQYV.

The chain couples TRBV12-3 or TRBV12-4 to TRBJ2-2; tentative D call: TRBD2 (6 bases). The CDR3 extends over 16 amino acids. The ends were cut back, 7 bases at V and 5 bases at J, with 20 bases in the middle. The CDR3 protein is CASTSFGGSKTGELFF. Written as DNA, the CDR3 is TGTGCCAGCACTTCTTTTGGGGGGTCCAAGACCGGGGAGCTGTTTTTT.

This clonotype showed up just a few times. J is TRBJ2-7 and V is TRBV5-1; D is perhaps TRBD1 or TRBD2 (5 bases each). Looked up from germline, CDR1 is SGHRS and CDR2 is YFSETQ. This CDR3 contains 13 residues. V was clipped by 4 bases and J by 5 bases, with 13 bases between them. CDR3 coding DNA: TGCGCCAGCAGCAGGATCCTGGGGGACGAGCAGTACGTC. This codes for CASSRILGDEQYV.

The genes are TRBV27 and TRBJ2-7; 9 nucleotides line up with TRBD2. V dropped 7 bases and J dropped 4; count of bases not matched to a gene: 8. Per germline, CDR1 MNHEY and CDR2 SMNVEV (reference sequence). This CDR3 has 14 amino acids. The CDR3 sequence is CASKAGGPLYEQYV. The CDR3 nucleotides are TGTGCCAGCAAGGCGGGGGGGCCTTTATACGAGCAGTACGTC.

This clonotype has a handful of counts. The rearrangement uses TRBV7-8 and TRBJ2-3; perhaps TRBD2 as D (6 bases). CDR3 length equals 15 residues. Germline-derived CDR1 and CDR2 are SGHVS and FQNEAQ. Between the trimmed V and J ends, which lost 0 bases and 5 bases, there was a span of 12 bases. Written as DNA, the CDR3 is TGTGCCAGCAGCTTAGCGCGGGGATTGCAAGATACGCAGTATTTT. It encodes CASSLARGLQDTQYF.

A few counts support this clonotype. The chain combines TRBV3-1 with TRBJ1-6; D remains ambiguous. CDR3 length: 14 amino acids. Deletions cut 0 bases from V and 7 bases from J, with 7 bases between. The germline V gene has CDR1 LGHDT and CDR2 YNNKEL (reference sequence). The CDR3 nucleotides are TGTGCCAGCAGCCAAGAGGCTTCAAATTCACCCCTCCACTTT. This codes for CASSQEASNSPLHF.

This clonotype was observed many times. The chain links TRBV29-1 to TRBJ2-1; the match to TRBD2 covers 14 bases. The CDR3 consists of 16 residues. Germline values: CDR1 SQVTM, CDR2 ANQGSEA. V trimming: 6 bases; J trimming: 4 bases; junction bases outside the gene matches: 8. CDR3 DNA: TGCAGCGTGCCGGGACTAGCGGGGGATAGATACAATGAGCAGTTCTTC. Amino acids: CSVPGLAGDRYNEQFF.

This clonotype showed up just a few times. V and J are TRBV9 and TRBJ2-1; TRBD1 agrees at 8 bases. This CDR3 has 15 amino acids. Germline CDR1 and CDR2: SGDLS and YYNGEE. The J segment lost 3 bases and the V segment lost 4 bases, leaving 6 bases of the junction unmatched. The CDR3 reads CASSPTGGNYNEQFF. CDR3 in DNA: TGTGCCAGCAGCCCTACAGGGGGAAACTACAATGAGCAGTTCTTC.

There are many counts of this clonotype. V and J are TRBV7-6 and TRBJ1-3; D call uncertain. The germline V gene encodes CDR1 SGHVS and CDR2 FNYEAQ. The CDR3 extends over 15 amino acids. V lost 6 bases and J lost 5, with 17 bases in between. Here the CDR3 reads CASSSTATVRNTIYF. For the CDR3, the DNA is TGTGCCAGCAGTAGTACAGCCACAGTCCGAAACACCATATATTTT.

This clonotype was recorded a few times. This chain joins TRBV7-3 and TRBJ2-1; D remains unclear. Trimming left V 1 base short and J 9 bases short, with 16 bases between. The CDR3 contains 15 residues. Germline V gene data show CDR1 as SGHTA and CDR2 as FQGTGA. CDR3: CASSLRQALRSEQFF. CDR3 bases: TGTGCCAGCAGCTTAAGGCAGGCCCTCCGTAGTGAGCAGTTCTTC. Full variable domain (remainder filled in from reference TRBV7-3 and TRBJ2-1): GAGVSQTPSNKVTEKGKYVELRCDPISGHTALYWYRQSLGQGPEFLIYFQGTGAADDSGLPNDRFFAVRPEGSVSTLKIQRTERGDSAVYLCASSLRQALRSEQFFGPGTRLTVL.

The chain uses TRBV7-9 and TRBJ2-5; TRBD1 matches 7 bases. Germline V gene data show CDR1 as SEHNR and CDR2 as FQNEAQ (reference sequence). There are 14 residues in the CDR3. J was trimmed by 5 bases and V by 4 bases; bases with no gene match: 7. CDR3 sequence reads: CASSSDTGVETQYF. In nucleotides, the CDR3 is TGTGCCAGCAGCTCAGACACAGGGGTGGAGACCCAGTACTTC.

This chain uses TRBV12-3 or TRBV12-4 with TRBJ1-2; tentatively, D is TRBD1 (6 bases). V was clipped by 5 bases and J by 7 bases, with 11 bases between them. The CDR3 covers 12 residues. The CDR3 DNA sequence: TGTGCCAGCAGTGTAGGGGGATCTGGCTACACCTTC. Its protein is CASSVGGSGYTF.